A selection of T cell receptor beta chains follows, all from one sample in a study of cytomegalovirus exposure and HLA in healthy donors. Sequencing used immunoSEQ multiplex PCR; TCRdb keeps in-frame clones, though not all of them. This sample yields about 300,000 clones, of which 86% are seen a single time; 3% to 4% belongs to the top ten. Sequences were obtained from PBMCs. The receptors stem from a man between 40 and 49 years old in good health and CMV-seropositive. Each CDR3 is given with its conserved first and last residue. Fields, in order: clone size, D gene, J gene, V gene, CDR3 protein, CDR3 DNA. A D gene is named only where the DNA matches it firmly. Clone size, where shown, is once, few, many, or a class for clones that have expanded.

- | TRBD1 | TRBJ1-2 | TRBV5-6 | CASSKPQGARFGYGYTF | TGTGCCAGCAGCAAACCACAGGGGGCGCGATTTGGCTATGGCTACACCTTC
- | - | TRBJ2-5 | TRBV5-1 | CASSLARGETQYF | TGCGCCAGCAGCTTGGCTAGGGGTGAGACCCAGTACTTC
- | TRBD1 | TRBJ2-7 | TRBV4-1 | CASSSGTGGSYEQYF | TGCGCCAGCAGCTCCGGGACAGGAGGCTCCTACGAGCAGTACTTC
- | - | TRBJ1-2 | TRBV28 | CASSTPVSGYGYTF | TGTGCCAGCAGTACCCCGGTGTCCGGCTATGGCTACACCTTC
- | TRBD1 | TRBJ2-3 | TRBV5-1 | CASSLDRVGTDTQYF | TGCGCCAGCAGCCTTGACAGGGTTGGCACAGATACGCAGTATTTT
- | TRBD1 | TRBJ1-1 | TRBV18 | CASSLAQGATEAFF | TGTGCCAGCTCACTGGCTCAGGGGGCCACTGAAGCTTTCTTT
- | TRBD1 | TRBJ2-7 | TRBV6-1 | CASSGETGANEQYF | TGTGCCAGCAGTGGAGAGACAGGGGCTAACGAGCAGTACTTC
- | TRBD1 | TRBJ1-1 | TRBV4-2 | CASSPRTGVQNTEAFF | TGTGCCAGCAGCCCAAGGACAGGGGTTCAGAACACTGAAGCTTTCTTT
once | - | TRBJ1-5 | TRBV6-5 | CASSYGGSNQPQHF | TGTGCCAGCAGCTACGGAGGCAGTAATCAGCCCCAGCATTTT
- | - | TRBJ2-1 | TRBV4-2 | CASSPLAPEPNEQFF | TGTGCCAGCAGCCCACTAGCCCCCGAACCCAATGAGCAGTTCTTC
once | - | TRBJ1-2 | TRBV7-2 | CASSLAPTGRGGNYGYTF | TGTGCCAGCAGCTTAGCGCCTACCGGGCGGGGGGGAAACTATGGCTACACCTTC
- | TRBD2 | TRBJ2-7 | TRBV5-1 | CASSLETGGGNSYSYEQYF | TGCGCCAGCAGCTTGGAGACCGGCGGGGGAAATAGTTACTCCTACGAGCAGTACTTC
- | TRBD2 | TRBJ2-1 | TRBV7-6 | CASSPGTSGANEQFF | TGTGCCAGCAGCCCTGGGACTAGCGGTGCCAATGAGCAGTTCTTC
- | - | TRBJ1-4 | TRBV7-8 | CASSSESDEKLFF | TGTGCCAGCAGCTCCGAGAGTGATGAAAAACTGTTTTTT
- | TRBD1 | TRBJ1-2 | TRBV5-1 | CASSYTRDRGQEGYTF | TGCGCCAGCAGCTATACCCGGGACAGGGGGCAGGAGGGCTACACCTTC
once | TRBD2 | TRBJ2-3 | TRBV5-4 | CASSPGGAGVRTDTQYF | TGTGCCAGCAGCCCCGGGGGGGCGGGAGTGCGCACAGATACGCAGTATTTT
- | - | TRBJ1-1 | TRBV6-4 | CASSAPLNSNTEAFF | TGTGCCAGCAGTGCCCCCTTAAATTCCAACACTGAAGCTTTCTTT
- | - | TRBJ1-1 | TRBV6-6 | CATGGLGASTEAFF | TGTGCCACCGGAGGTCTGGGGGCGAGCACTGAAGCTTTCTTT
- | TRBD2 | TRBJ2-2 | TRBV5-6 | CASIELTAGVNTGELFF | TGTGCCAGCATCGAACTAACGGCGGGAGTTAACACCGGGGAGCTGTTTTTT
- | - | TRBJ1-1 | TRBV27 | CATRTGSTEAFF | TGTGCCACTCGAACAGGGAGCACTGAAGCTTTCTTT
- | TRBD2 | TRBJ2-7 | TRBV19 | CASRWTSGDSDEQYF | TGTGCCAGTAGGTGGACTAGCGGGGACAGCGACGAGCAGTACTTC
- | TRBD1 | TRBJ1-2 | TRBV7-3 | CASSFGTGSANYGYTF | TGTGCCAGCAGCTTCGGGACAGGATCCGCTAACTATGGCTACACCTTC
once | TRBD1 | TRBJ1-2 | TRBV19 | CASSHDRESYTF | TGTGCCAGTAGTCACGACAGGGAGAGCTACACCTTC
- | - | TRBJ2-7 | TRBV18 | CASSLDNNLLYEQYF | TGTGCCAGCTCCCTGGACAACAACCTACTCTACGAGCAGTACTTC
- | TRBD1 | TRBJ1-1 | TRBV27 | CASSLSSSGQGVSPEAFF | TGTGCCAGCAGTTTATCATCCTCGGGACAGGGGGTATCGCCGGAAGCTTTCTTT
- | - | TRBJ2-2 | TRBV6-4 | CASSPPRQNTGELFF | TGTGCCAGCAGCCCTCCCCGACAGAACACCGGGGAGCTGTTTTTT
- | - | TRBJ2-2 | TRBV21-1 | CASSKLLAADTGELFF | TGTGCCAGCAGCAAATTGCTAGCGGCAGACACCGGGGAGCTGTTTTTT
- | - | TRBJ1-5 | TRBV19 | CASSIRGQPQHF | TGTGCCAGTAGTATTCGGGGGCAGCCCCAGCATTTT
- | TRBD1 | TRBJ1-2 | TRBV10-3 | CAIRPGQGDGYTF | TGTGCCATCAGACCCGGACAGGGGGATGGCTACACCTTC
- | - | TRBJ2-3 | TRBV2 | CASSEFWGAGTADTQYF | TGTGCCAGCAGTGAGTTTTGGGGAGCGGGCACGGCAGATACGCAGTATTTT
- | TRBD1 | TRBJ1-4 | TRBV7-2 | CASSLYGQGGEKLFF | TGTGCCAGCAGCTTATACGGACAGGGGGGTGAAAAACTGTTTTTT
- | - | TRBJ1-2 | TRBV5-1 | CASSSQRGPNNYGYTF | TGCGCCAGCAGCTCTCAACGGGGTCCTAATAACTATGGCTACACCTTC
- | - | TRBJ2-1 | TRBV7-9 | CASSLMKSGHHNEQFF | TGTGCCAGCAGCCTGATGAAATCGGGACACCACAATGAGCAGTTCTTC
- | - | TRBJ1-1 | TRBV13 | CASSFYKNTEAFF | TGTGCCAGCAGCTTTTATAAAAACACTGAAGCTTTCTTT
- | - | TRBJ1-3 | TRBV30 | CAWSQGTIYF | TGTGCCTGGAGTCAGGGGACCATATATTTT
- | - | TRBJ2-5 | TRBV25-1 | CASSSLQETQYF | TGTGCCAGCTCTTCTCTACAAGAGACCCAGTACTTC
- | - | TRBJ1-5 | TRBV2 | CASSSDHRVKGNQPQHF | TGTGCCAGCAGTTCCGATCACAGGGTTAAGGGCAATCAGCCCCAGCATTTT
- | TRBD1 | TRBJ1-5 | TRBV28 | CASTFYRGLSNQPQHF | TGTGCCAGCACCTTCTACAGGGGGCTTAGCAATCAGCCCCAGCATTTT
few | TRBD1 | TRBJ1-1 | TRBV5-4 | CASRGDRGNTEAFF | TGTGCCAGCAGAGGGGACAGGGGGAACACTGAAGCTTTCTTT
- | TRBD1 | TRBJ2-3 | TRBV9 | CASSTGGRTDTQYF | TGTGCCAGCAGCACAGGGGGCCGCACAGATACGCAGTATTTT
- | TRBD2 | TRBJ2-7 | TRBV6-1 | CASSEQELAGVYEQYF | TGTGCCAGCAGTGAACAAGAACTAGCGGGAGTATACGAGCAGTACTTC
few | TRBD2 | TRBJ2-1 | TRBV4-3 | CASSQDASGNSYNEQFF | TGCGCCAGCAGCCAAGATGCTAGCGGGAACTCCTACAATGAGCAGTTCTTC
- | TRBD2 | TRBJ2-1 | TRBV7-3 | CASSLTLRLAGANEQFF | TGTGCCAGCAGCTTAACCCTTAGACTAGCGGGAGCCAATGAGCAGTTCTTC
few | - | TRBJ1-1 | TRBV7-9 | CASSYRVGPNTEAFF | TGTGCCAGCAGCTACAGGGTGGGACCGAACACTGAAGCTTTCTTT
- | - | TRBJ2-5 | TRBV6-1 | CASSAWFLGETQYF | TGTGCCAGCAGTGCCTGGTTTCTGGGCGAGACCCAGTACTTC
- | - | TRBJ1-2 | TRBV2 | CASSDDSPGYTF | TGTGCCAGCAGTGACGACTCTCCTGGCTACACCTTC
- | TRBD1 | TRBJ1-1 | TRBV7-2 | CASSLVGQGLGTEAFF | TGTGCCAGCAGCTTAGTAGGACAGGGGTTGGGCACTGAAGCTTTCTTT
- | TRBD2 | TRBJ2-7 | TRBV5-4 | CASSSGLAGLEQYF | TGTGCCAGCAGCTCTGGACTAGCGGGCCTCGAGCAGTACTTC
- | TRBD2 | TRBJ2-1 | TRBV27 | CASSYGLADYNEQFF | TGTGCCAGCAGTTACGGACTAGCGGACTACAATGAGCAGTTCTTC
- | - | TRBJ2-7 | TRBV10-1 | CASRPRVPRYEQYF | TGCGCCAGCAGGCCCAGGGTTCCCCGCTACGAGCAGTACTTC
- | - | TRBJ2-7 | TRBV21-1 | CASSKGRQGRAWFYEQYF | TGTGCCAGCAGCAAAGGAAGGCAGGGTCGCGCCTGGTTCTACGAGCAGTACTTC
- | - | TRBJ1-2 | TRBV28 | CASSFLGAEGVYYGYTF | TGTGCCAGCAGTTTTTTGGGAGCCGAGGGGGTCTACTATGGCTACACCTTC
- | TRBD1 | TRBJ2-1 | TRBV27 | CASRITQTGAEQFF | TGTGCCAGCAGAATAACACAAACAGGGGCTGAGCAGTTCTTC
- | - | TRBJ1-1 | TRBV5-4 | CASIRNTEAFF | TGTGCCAGCATCCGTAACACTGAAGCTTTCTTT